This T cell receptor (beta chain) came from a study of T-cell memory formation after mild COVID-19. TCRdb re-analysed the 5' RACE reads in MiXCR, keeping a single row per CDR3 protein. Of about 360,000 distinct CDR3 sequences in the sample, roughly an eighth were seen once. This clonotype occurred once. Antigen specificity is unknown. The CDR3 is 17 amino acids. J gave up 3 bases and V 6 bases, and 8 bases lay outside the gene matches. Study-level results: Contracting CD4+ clones sat mainly in CM and EM; CD8+ in EMRA. Day 15 to 85 contracting clones showed balanced CD4/CD8; day 15 to 37 expanders favored CD4+.

The rearrangement joins TRBV12-3 or TRBV12-4 to TRBJ2-2, with 12 bases identical to TRBD1. The material sequenced was PBMCs or a T cell subset sorted from them (not recorded which). This sequence originates from a man between 18 and 35 years old who had mild COVID-19 (a few samples of this study predate the infection). Cell type and time point are not known. The CDR3 region is CASRGGTGGRDTGELFF. CDR3 DNA: TGTGCCAGCAGAGGAGGGACAGGGGGCAGGGACACCGGGGAGCTGTTTTTT.